The 8 T cell receptor beta chains reported below all come from one sample, sequenced in a study of shared clonotypes between healthy human individuals. Only CD45RO-negative cells positively selected for CCR7 counted as naive CD8 cells, so terminally differentiated effector memory CD45RA+ cells were excluded. Clones were read by immunoSEQ multiplex PCR, and TCRdb kept only the in-frame ones, dropping some. The data show around 2,000,000 clones, with about 95% seen just once and 0.9% to 1.3% held by the top ten. Input material: naive CD8+ T cells sorted from blood. These receptors all stem from a man in his late teens or twenties in good health.

This chain uses TRBV6-5 with TRBJ1-1; unclear D gene. Germline assignment: CDR1 MNHEY and CDR2 SVGAGI. With 4 bases removed from V and 4 bases from J, the gap between germline ends came to 10 bases. This CDR3 is 13 amino acids long. The CDR3 DNA sequence: TGTGCCAGCAGTTGGATGGAGAGCACTGAAGCTTTCTTT. Translation: CASSWMESTEAFF.

The V and J genes are TRBV30 and TRBJ2-1, with 9 nucleotides matching TRBD2. This CDR3 comprises 14 residues. The germline gives CDR1 GTSNPN, CDR2 SVGIG (reference sequence). V shed 0 bases, J shed 9 bases, and the junction held 6 bases outside the gene matches. DNA for the CDR3: TGTGCCTGGAGTGTCCGCGGGGGGGCCAGTGAGCAGTTCTTC. It codes for CAWSVRGGASEQFF.

The CDR3 DNA reads TGTGCCAGTACCGACTCGGACAGGCCCTACGAGCAGTACTTC. It specifies CASTDSDRPYEQYF. V and J are TRBV19 and TRBJ2-7; 7 bases fit TRBD1. V lost 7 bases to trimming and J lost 2 bases; unmatched junction nucleotides: 8. The CDR3 spans 14 residues. Germline values: CDR1 LNHDA, CDR2 SQIVND (reference sequence).

This chain uses TRBV27 with TRBJ2-3, with 8 nucleotides matching TRBD1. CDR3 length: 17 residues. Trimming took 5 bases from V and 3 from J; bases not matched to a gene: 13. CDR1 and CDR2 from the germline V gene are MNHEY and SMNVEV (reference sequence). The CDR3 spells CASSTRYLTGVTDTQYF. For the CDR3, the DNA is TGTGCCAGCAGTACCCGATATCTGACAGGGGTTACAGATACGCAGTATTTT.

A single count supports this clone. This chain connects TRBV27 to TRBJ2-7; no clear D gene. The CDR3 has 13 amino acids. CDR1 MNHEY and CDR2 SMNVEV come from the germline V gene (reference sequence). Trimming took 4 bases from V and 1 from J, leaving 8 bases between them. The DNA for the CDR3 is TGTGCCAGCAGTTATGCGCCTTCCTACGAGCAGTACTTC. This gives the protein CASSYAPSYEQYF.

In this sample, this clone turned up once. This sequence joins TRBV27 and TRBJ2-3; 9 nucleotides line up with TRBD2. With V trimmed by 5 bases and J by 3 bases, 9 bases remained unmatched. This CDR3 has 16 amino acids. Per the germline V gene, CDR1 is MNHEY and CDR2 is SMNVEV (reference sequence). CDR3 sequence: CASSPFIAGVTDTQYF. DNA for the CDR3: TGTGCCAGCAGTCCCTTTATAGCGGGAGTAACAGATACGCAGTATTTT.

Note on this clone: Other DNA sequences in this sample translate to the same CDR3. This rearrangement joins TRBV6-5 to TRBJ2-1, with 8 nucleotides matching TRBD2. Per the germline V gene, CDR1 is MNHEY and CDR2 is SVGAGI. CDR3 length: 15 amino acids. The trim removed 1 base at V and 1 base at J, leaving 0 bases unmatched. This CDR3 is CASSYLAGSYNEQFF. For the CDR3, the DNA is TGTGCCAGCAGTTACTTAGCGGGATCCTACAATGAGCAGTTCTTC.

This chain connects TRBV5-6 to TRBJ2-1; TRBD1 agrees at 9 bases. With V trimmed by 3 bases and J by 5 bases, 6 bases remained unmatched. The germline V gene encodes CDR1 SGHDT and CDR2 YYEEEE. CDR3 length: 15 residues. The CDR3 DNA sequence: TGTGCCAGCAGCTGGGGACAGGGCAACCACAATGAGCAGTTCTTC. It translates to CASSWGQGNHNEQFF.